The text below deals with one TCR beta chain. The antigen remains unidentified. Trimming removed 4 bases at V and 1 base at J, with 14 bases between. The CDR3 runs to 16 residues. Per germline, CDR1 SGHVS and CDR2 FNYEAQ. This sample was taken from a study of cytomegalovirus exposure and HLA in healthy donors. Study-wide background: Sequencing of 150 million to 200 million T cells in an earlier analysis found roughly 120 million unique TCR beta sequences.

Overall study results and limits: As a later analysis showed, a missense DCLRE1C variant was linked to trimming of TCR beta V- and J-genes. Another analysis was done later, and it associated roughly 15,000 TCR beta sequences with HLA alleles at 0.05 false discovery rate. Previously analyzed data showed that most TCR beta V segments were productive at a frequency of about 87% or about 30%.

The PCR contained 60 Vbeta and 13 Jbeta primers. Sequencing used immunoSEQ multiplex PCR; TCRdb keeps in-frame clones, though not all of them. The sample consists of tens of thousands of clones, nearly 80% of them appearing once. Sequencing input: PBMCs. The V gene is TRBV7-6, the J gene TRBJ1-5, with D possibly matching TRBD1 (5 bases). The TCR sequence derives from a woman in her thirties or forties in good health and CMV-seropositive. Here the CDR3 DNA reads TGTGCCAGCAGCTCCGGACACCCGGCAAGCAATCAGCCCCAGCATTTT. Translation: CASSSGHPASNQPQHF.